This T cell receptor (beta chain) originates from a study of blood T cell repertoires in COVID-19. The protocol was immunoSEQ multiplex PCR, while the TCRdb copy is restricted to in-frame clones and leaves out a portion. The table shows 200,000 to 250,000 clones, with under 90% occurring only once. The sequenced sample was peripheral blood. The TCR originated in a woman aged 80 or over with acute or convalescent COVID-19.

Here the CDR3 DNA reads TGCGCCAGCAGCGGCGGCGAAGAGGTAGATACGCAGTATTTT. Translated: CASSGGEEVDTQYF. This chain uses TRBV5-1 with TRBJ2-3; D remains ambiguous. The CDR3 covers 14 residues. V lost 4 bases to trimming and J lost 5 bases, with 14 bases between them. The germline CDR1 and CDR2 sequences are SGHRS and YFSETQ.